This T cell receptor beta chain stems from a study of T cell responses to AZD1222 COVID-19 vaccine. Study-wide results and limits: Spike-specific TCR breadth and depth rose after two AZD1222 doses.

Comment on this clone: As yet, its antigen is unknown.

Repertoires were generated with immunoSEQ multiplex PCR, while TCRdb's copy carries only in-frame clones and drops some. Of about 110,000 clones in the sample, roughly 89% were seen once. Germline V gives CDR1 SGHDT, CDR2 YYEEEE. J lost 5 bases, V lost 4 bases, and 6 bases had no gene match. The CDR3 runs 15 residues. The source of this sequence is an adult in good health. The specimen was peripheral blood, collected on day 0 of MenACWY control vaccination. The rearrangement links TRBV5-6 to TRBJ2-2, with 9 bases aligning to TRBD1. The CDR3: CASSGGTGKTGELFF. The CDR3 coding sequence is TGTGCCAGCAGCGGCGGGACAGGGAAAACCGGGGAGCTGTTTTTT.